This T cell receptor (beta chain) is drawn from a study of T cell responses to AZD1222 COVID-19 vaccine. Study-wide results and limits: Two doses of AZD1222 preceded a rise in Spike-specific TCR breadth and depth. Only after the peak T cell response were repertoires sampled. Donors skewed white British and female; clonal diversity was possibly underestimated. At baseline, seropositivity was found in only six or seven AZD1222 recipients.

Data came from immunoSEQ multiplex PCR; TCRdb stores just in-frame clones and leaves some out. Of about 130,000 clones listed, 92% are singletons. In germline, CDR1 is LGHNA, CDR2 YSLEER. The ends were cut back, 0 bases at V and 7 bases at J, with 21 bases in the middle. The CDR3 has 17 amino acids. Turning to this clone: Its antigen is unknown.

The chain employs TRBV4-3 and TRBJ1-2; D is unresolved. The material sequenced was peripheral blood, taken 28 days after the second AZD1222 dose. This receptor was taken from an adult who received the AZD1222 COVID-19 vaccine. As DNA, the CDR3 is TGCGCCAGCAGCCAAGATAGGACTGGCAGCCTGGTGTTTGGCTACACCTTC. Amino acids: CASSQDRTGSLVFGYTF.